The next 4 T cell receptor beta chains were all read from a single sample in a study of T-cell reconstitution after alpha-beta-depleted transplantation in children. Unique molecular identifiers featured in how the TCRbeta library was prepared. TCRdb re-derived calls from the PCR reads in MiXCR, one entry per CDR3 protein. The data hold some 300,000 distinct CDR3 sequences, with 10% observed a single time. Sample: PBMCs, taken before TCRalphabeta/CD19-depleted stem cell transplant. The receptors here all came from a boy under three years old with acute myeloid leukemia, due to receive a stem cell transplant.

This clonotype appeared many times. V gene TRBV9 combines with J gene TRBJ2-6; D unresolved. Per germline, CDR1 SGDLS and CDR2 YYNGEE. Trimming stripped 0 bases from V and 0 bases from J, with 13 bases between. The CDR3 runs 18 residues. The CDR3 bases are TGTGCCAGCAGCGTAGATGGTCTAAGCCCCTCTGGGGCCAACGTCCTGACTTTC. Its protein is CASSVDGLSPSGANVLTF.

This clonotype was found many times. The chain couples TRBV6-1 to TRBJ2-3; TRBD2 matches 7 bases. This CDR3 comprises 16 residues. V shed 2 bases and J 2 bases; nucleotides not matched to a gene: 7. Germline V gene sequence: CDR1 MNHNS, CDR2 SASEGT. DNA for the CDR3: TGTGCCAGCAGTGAACTCGAGCTAGCGGACACAGATACGCAGTATTTT. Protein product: CASSELELADTDTQYF.

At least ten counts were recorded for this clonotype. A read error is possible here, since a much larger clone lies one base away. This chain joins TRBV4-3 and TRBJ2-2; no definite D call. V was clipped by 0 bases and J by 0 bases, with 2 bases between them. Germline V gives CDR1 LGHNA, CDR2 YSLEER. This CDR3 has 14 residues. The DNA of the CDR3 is TGCGCCAGCAGCCAAGATACGAACACCGGGGAGCTGTTTTTT. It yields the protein CASSQDTNTGELFF.

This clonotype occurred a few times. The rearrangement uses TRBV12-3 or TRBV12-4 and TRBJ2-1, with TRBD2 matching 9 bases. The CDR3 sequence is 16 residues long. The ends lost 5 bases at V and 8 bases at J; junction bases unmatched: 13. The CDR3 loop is CASSPRGRASGDEQFF. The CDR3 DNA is TGTGCCAGCAGTCCCCGCGGGAGGGCCAGCGGGGATGAGCAGTTCTTC.